A single sample gave rise to the 2 T cell receptor beta chains below, sequenced in a study of molecular identifiers for immune sequencing clone quantification. In TCRdb, the PCR reads were re-called with MiXCR into one record per CDR3 protein. The sample carries hundreds of thousands of distinct CDR3 sequences, less than 20% recorded once. Sequenced: naive CD8+ T cells from blood, with Jurkat cell RNA spiked in. The subset: FACS-sorted CD8+CD4-CCR7+CD45RA+ naive T cells. Every receptor here comes from a human donor in good health. Some libraries in this study had Jurkat cell RNA spiked in.

This clonotype was detected ten times or more. This chain uses TRBV2 with TRBJ1-1, with a tentative D call TRBD1 (6 bases). This CDR3 comprises 14 residues. In germline, CDR1 is SNHLY, CDR2 FYNNEI. V was clipped by 3 bases and J by 13 bases, with 21 bases between them. CDR3 bases: TGTGCCAGCAGTGAGAGGGCAGGGGCCCTCATGGGTTTCTTT. It translates to CASSERAGALMGFF.

A word on this clonotype: This may arise from a read error, as a much more abundant clone is one base away. The chain joins TRBV29-1 to TRBJ1-3; D is uncertain. Germline lookup yields CDR1 SQVTM and CDR2 ANQGSEA. The CDR3 has 14 residues. Trimming took off 8 bases at V and 0 bases at J, with 14 bases between the two ends. CDR3: CSPRNRNSGNTIYF. The CDR3 region has the DNA TGCAGCCCCAGAAATCGGAACTCTGGAAACACCATATATTTT.